The 15 T cell receptor beta chains below come from one sample, sequenced in a study of vaccination and CD4 T cells after COVID-19. Oncomine TCR Beta short-read sequencing was applied to DNA from cultured CD4+ T cells. TCRdb reprocessed the PCR reads via MiXCR and lists one record per CDR3 protein. Of some 20,000 distinct CDR3 sequences in the sample, 43% were seen once. For these TCRs, the target antigens are not known. Treatment: roughly ten-day PBMC culture with coronavirus spike peptide pools or control peptides (ViraFEST assay). Sequenced input: CD4+ T cells from blood, cultured in vitro. The receptors stem from a human donor who had recovered from COVID-19.

The chain employs TRBV10-3 and TRBJ2-5; D possibly corresponds to TRBD1 (6 bases). Germline V gives CDR1 ENHRY, CDR2 SYGVKD. This CDR3 has 14 amino acids. Trimming took off 0 bases at V and 1 base at J, with 6 bases between the two ends. DNA for the CDR3: TGTGCCATCAGTGAGTCGGACAGCCAAGAGACCCAGTACTTC. Residues: CAISESDSQETQYF.

This clonotype has just one count. This chain connects TRBV29-1 to TRBJ2-3; D is unclear. Germline CDR1 and CDR2: SQVTM and ANQGSEA. V gave up 1 base and J gave up 5 bases, with 13 bases separating them. This CDR3 comprises 14 residues. This CDR3 reads CSVEGKRWGDTQYF. The DNA for the CDR3 is TGCAGCGTTGAAGGGAAGCGTTGGGGAGATACGCAGTATTTT.

The rearrangement joins TRBV12-3 or TRBV12-4 to TRBJ1-2; TRBD1 agrees at 9 bases. J lost 7 bases, V lost 5 bases, and 8 bases had no gene match. The CDR3 totals 14 residues. DNA of the CDR3: TGTGCCAGCAGTCGATCCGGGACAGGGTCTGGCTACACCTTC. Amino acid sequence: CASSRSGTGSGYTF.

CDR3 sequence reads: CASSPDQTVPLHF. CDR3 sequence (DNA): TGTGCCAGCAGCCCGGACCAGACTGTACCCCTCCACTTT. The V call is TRBV7-9, the J call TRBJ1-6; D gene ambiguous. CDR1 SEHNR and CDR2 FQNEAQ come from the germline V gene (reference sequence). The CDR3 contains 13 residues. V lost 5 bases and J 12 bases, leaving 14 bases between the germline ends.

This clonotype came up a few times. J is TRBJ2-7 and V is TRBV20-1; D is ambiguous. Looked up from germline, CDR1 is DFQATT and CDR2 is SNEGSKA (reference sequence). There are 14 residues in the CDR3. With 3 bases removed from V and 0 bases from J, the gap between germline ends came to 12 bases. The CDR3 DNA follows: TGCAGTGCTAGTCAATTGCGGAACTCCTACGAGCAGTACTTC. Its protein is CSASQLRNSYEQYF.

The CDR3 protein is CASSLTGWNQPQHF. CDR3 nucleotide sequence: TGTGCCAGCAGCCTGACAGGGTGGAATCAGCCCCAGCATTTT. The chain recombines TRBV7-2 with TRBJ1-5; 7 nucleotides line up with TRBD1. The trim removed 5 bases at V and 4 bases at J, leaving 5 bases unmatched. The CDR3 is made up of 14 amino acids. Germline values: CDR1 SGHTA, CDR2 FQGNSA.

The chain has TRBV28 and TRBJ2-7, with 8 bases that match TRBD1. The germline CDR1 and CDR2 sequences are MDHEN and SYDVKM. V lost 3 bases and J lost 2; bases outside the gene matches: 6. The CDR3 runs 15 residues. The CDR3 DNA reads TGTGCCAGCAGTTTCTTGGACAGGGATGCCTACGAGCAGTACTTC. Protein product: CASSFLDRDAYEQYF.

V gene TRBV18 combines with J gene TRBJ1-2, with D perhaps matching TRBD1 (5 bases). Trimming took off 6 bases at V and 4 bases at J, with 12 bases between the two ends. Per germline, CDR1 KGHSH and CDR2 LQKENI. This CDR3 region has 13 residues. CDR3 bases: TGTGCCAGCTCCACCGGGGCAGTCTATGGCTACACCTTC. Translating gives CASSTGAVYGYTF.

A few counts support this clonotype. The chain combines TRBV20-1 with TRBJ2-7; a weak D match, TRBD2 (6 bases). Deletions cut 3 bases from V and 0 bases from J, with 9 bases between. Germline values: CDR1 DFQATT, CDR2 SNEGSKA (reference sequence). The CDR3 runs to 13 residues. The CDR3 coding sequence is TGCAGTGCTAGTATTAGCGGCTCCTACGAGCAGTACTTC. It specifies CSASISGSYEQYF.

This chain joins TRBV11-2 and TRBJ2-3; 9 bases agree with TRBD1. Looked up from germline, CDR1 is SGHAT and CDR2 is FQNNGV. Trimming cost V 5 bases and J 8 bases; bases outside gene matches: 11. The CDR3 is 15 amino acids. The CDR3 spells CASSPDRGLLTTQYF. In DNA form, the CDR3 reads TGTGCCAGCAGCCCAGACAGGGGGTTGTTAACTACGCAGTATTTT.

The gene calls are TRBV7-8 and TRBJ1-5, with D unresolved. Germline V CDR1 and CDR2: SGHVS, FQNEAQ. The CDR3 covers 13 residues. The V and J ends lost 0 bases and 6 bases respectively, with 6 bases between them. The chain's CDR3 is CASSLALAQPQHF. CDR3 bases: TGTGCCAGCAGCTTAGCGCTGGCTCAGCCCCAGCATTTT.

The genes are TRBV7-9 and TRBJ2-7; D remains ambiguous. Deletions cut 1 base from V and 5 bases from J, with 6 bases between. The CDR3 runs 12 residues. Looked up from germline, CDR1 is SEHNR and CDR2 is FQNEAQ (reference sequence). The CDR3 DNA is TGTGCCAGCAGCTTAGGAGCCCACGAGCAGTACTTC. Residues: CASSLGAHEQYF.

V is TRBV6-1 and J is TRBJ2-1; 8 bases align to TRBD1. The germline CDR1 and CDR2 sequences are MNHNS and SASEGT. With V trimmed by 7 bases and J by 4 bases, 6 bases remained unmatched. The CDR3 consists of 14 residues. The CDR3 loop reads CASILGTGYNEQFF. The CDR3 coding sequence is TGTGCCAGCATCTTAGGGACAGGATACAATGAGCAGTTCTTC.

The chain recombines TRBV5-1 with TRBJ1-1; D not certain. Germline CDR1 SGHRS, CDR2 YFSETQ. CDR3 length: 15 residues. V was pared by 4 bases and J by 1 base, with 14 bases between. The CDR3 reads CASSAPERPNTEAFF. The DNA of the CDR3 is TGCGCCAGCAGCGCGCCCGAACGCCCGAACACTGAAGCTTTCTTT.

The rearrangement links TRBV19 to TRBJ2-2, with 8 positions matching TRBD1. The CDR3 runs to 17 residues. Germline trimming cut 4 bases from V and 7 bases from J; bases unmatched to any gene: 14. Germline V CDR1 and CDR2: LNHDA, SQIVND (reference sequence). This CDR3 reads CASSRSPGQGAGGELFF. Written as DNA, the CDR3 is TGTGCCAGTAGTAGGTCCCCCGGGCAGGGGGCCGGCGGGGAGCTGTTTTTT.